This note documents a single TCR beta chain sequence. This entry comes from a study of CD8+ T cells in alopecia areata. Study summary: Tofacitinib was taken orally by treated patients, and the dose was 5 to 10 mg twice daily.

Sequencing used cDNA as its template, made by extracting RNA and reverse transcribing it. Some clones are missing from TCRdb's copy, which holds only in-frame ones; the method was immunoSEQ multiplex PCR. Of around 120,000 clones listed, around two fifths are singletons. The CDR3 loop spans 11 amino acids. Trimming removed 7 bases at V and 0 bases at J, with 3 bases between. Looked up from germline, CDR1 is MDHEN and CDR2 is SYDVKM. The chain links TRBV28 to TRBJ1-1; no reliable D call. Material: CD4+ T cells sorted from blood. The origin of this receptor is a human donor with alopecia areata. The CDR3 coding sequence is TGTGCCAGCACCCTGAACACTGAAGCTTTCTTT. Protein sequence: CASTLNTEAFF.